The 2 T cell receptor beta chains given below trace back to one sample, sequenced in a study of blood T cell repertoires in COVID-19. Repertoires were generated with immunoSEQ multiplex PCR, while TCRdb's copy carries only in-frame clones and drops some. The sample has approximately 250,000 clones, approximately 90% seen once. Sequencing input: PBMCs or T cells enriched from blood (not recorded which). The origin of the receptors is a man aged 40-49 years who had been exposed to COVID-19.

The CDR3 nucleotides read TGTGCCAGCAGCTCCGGGACTAGCGGGACAGATACGCAGTATTTT. It translates to CASSSGTSGTDTQYF. This chain joins TRBV7-3 and TRBJ2-3, with 12 bases aligning to TRBD2. This CDR3 has 15 residues. V shed 4 bases, J shed 3 bases, and the junction held 2 bases outside the gene matches. Germline V gene data show CDR1 as SGHTA and CDR2 as FQGTGA. Combining the CDR3 with reference TRBV7-3 and TRBJ2-3 gives the whole variable domain GAGVSQTPSNKVTEKGKYVELRCDPISGHTALYWYRQSLGQGPEFLIYFQGTGAADDSGLPNDRFFAVRPEGSVSTLKIQRTERGDSAVYLCASSSGTSGTDTQYFGPGTRLTVL.

The chain couples TRBV6-5 to TRBJ1-2; D possibly corresponds to TRBD1 (5 bases). Trimming stripped 0 bases from V and 6 bases from J, with 11 bases between. The CDR3 is made up of 14 amino acids. Germline lookup yields CDR1 MNHEY and CDR2 SVGAGI. Here the CDR3 reads CASSYSGDWNGYTF. The CDR3 DNA reads TGTGCCAGCAGTTACTCAGGGGATTGGAATGGCTACACCTTC.